The 5 T cell receptor beta chains listed next were all sequenced from one sample in a study of T cell responses to AZD1222 COVID-19 vaccine (dated by TCRdb to the early 2020s). The time point label of this sample denotes: about 28 days (+/-7) after the second vaccine dose. Library preparation was by the immunoSEQ multiplex PCR assay. In its TCRdb copy, this immuneACCESS table keeps in-frame sequences only and misses some clones. Where compared with another copy, unresolved V genes explain less than half of these, and the others have no known cause. Counted in this sample were tens of thousands of clones; roughly 89% of them appeared once. About 5.9% of the sample belongs to the ten largest clones. The starting material was peripheral blood, obtained 28 days after the second AZD1222 dose. The source of these receptors is an adult who received the AZD1222 COVID-19 vaccine.

The chain employs TRBV14 and TRBJ2-3, with 12 bases aligning to TRBD2. Germline V lookup: CDR1 SGHDN, CDR2 FVKESK. The ends lost 4 bases at V and 6 bases at J; junction bases unmatched: 11. This CDR3 is 17 amino acids long. The CDR3 here is CASSPLGLAGKEDTQYF. CDR3 sequence (DNA): TGTGCCAGCAGCCCCCTCGGACTAGCGGGAAAGGAGGATACGCAGTATTTT.

The V call is TRBV27, the J call TRBJ2-6, with D unresolved. Germline CDR1 MNHEY, CDR2 SMNVEV (reference sequence). The CDR3 is 16 amino acids. Trimming cost V 5 bases and J 0 bases, with 11 bases left between them. The CDR3 protein is CASSPRLGSGANVLTF. CDR3 bases: TGTGCCAGCAGTCCGCGACTGGGCTCTGGGGCCAACGTCCTGACTTTC.

This chain joins TRBV3-1 (or the pseudogene TRBV3-2) and TRBJ2-3, with D possibly TRBD2 on 7 matching bases. CDR1 and CDR2 from the germline V gene are LGHDT and YNNKEL (reference sequence). Trimming took 3 bases from V and 5 from J, leaving 18 bases between them. The CDR3 is 16 amino acids. CDR3 loop: CASSQGSPGGLDTQYF. CDR3 DNA sequence: TGTGCCAGCAGCCAGGGCTCCCCGGGGGGCCTAGATACGCAGTATTTT.

The rearrangement joins TRBV6-5 to TRBJ2-1; 9 bases map to TRBD2. Germline CDR1 and CDR2: MNHEY and SVGAGI. V lost 7 bases and J lost 7; bases outside the gene matches: 8. The CDR3 runs 14 residues. The CDR3 DNA is TGTGCCAGCATGTGGCGGGAGGGCCGGAATGAGCAGTTCTTC. Amino acids: CASMWREGRNEQFF.

The chain joins TRBV12-3 or TRBV12-4 to TRBJ2-5, with 9 positions matching TRBD1. This CDR3 is 11 amino acids long. The trim removed 2 bases at V and 14 bases at J, leaving 3 bases unmatched. CDR3 residues: CASSLRDRVYF. The CDR3 DNA reads TGTGCCAGCAGTTTAAGGGACAGGGTATACTTC.